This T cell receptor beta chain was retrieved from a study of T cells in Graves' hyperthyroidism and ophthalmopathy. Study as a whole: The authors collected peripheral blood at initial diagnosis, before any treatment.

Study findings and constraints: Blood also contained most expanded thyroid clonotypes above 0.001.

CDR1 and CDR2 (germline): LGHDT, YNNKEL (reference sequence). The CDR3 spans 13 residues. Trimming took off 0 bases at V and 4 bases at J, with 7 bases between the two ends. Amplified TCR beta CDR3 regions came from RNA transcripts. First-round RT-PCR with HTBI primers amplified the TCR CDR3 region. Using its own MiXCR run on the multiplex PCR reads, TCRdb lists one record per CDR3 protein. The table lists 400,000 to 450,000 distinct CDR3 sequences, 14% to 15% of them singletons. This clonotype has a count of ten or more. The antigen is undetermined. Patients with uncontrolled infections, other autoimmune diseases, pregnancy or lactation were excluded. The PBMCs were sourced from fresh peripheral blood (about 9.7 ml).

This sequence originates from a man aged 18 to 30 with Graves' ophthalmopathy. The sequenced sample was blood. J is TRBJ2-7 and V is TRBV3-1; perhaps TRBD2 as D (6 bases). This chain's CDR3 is CASSQDSGYEQYF. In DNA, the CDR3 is TGTGCCAGCAGCCAAGATAGCGGTTACGAGCAGTACTTC.